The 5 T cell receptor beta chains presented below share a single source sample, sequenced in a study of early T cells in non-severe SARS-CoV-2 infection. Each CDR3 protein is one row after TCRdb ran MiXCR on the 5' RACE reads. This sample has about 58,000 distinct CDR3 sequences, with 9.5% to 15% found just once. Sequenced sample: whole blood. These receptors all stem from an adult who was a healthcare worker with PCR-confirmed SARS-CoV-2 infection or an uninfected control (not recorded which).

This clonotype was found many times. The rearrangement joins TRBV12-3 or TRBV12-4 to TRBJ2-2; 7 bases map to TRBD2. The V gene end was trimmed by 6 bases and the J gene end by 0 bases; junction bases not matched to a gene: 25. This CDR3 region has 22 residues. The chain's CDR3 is CASRGTGASQNEGGPNTGELFF. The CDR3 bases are TGTGCCAGCAGAGGAACCGGTGCCAGCCAAAACGAGGGAGGGCCGAACACCGGGGAGCTGTTTTTT.

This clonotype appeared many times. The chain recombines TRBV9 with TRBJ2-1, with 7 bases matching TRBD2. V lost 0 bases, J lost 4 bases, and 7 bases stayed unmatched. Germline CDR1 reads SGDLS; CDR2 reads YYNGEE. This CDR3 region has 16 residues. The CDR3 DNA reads TGTGCCAGCAGCGTAGGGGCGGCGGGGGAATACAATGAGCAGTTCTTC. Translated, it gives CASSVGAAGEYNEQFF.

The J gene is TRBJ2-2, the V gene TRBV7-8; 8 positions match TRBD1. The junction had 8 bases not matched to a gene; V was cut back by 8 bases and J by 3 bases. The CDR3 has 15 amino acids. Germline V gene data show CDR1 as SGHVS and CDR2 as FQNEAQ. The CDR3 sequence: CASGARTGHTGELFF. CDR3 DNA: TGTGCCAGCGGAGCCCGGACAGGGCACACCGGGGAGCTGTTTTTT.

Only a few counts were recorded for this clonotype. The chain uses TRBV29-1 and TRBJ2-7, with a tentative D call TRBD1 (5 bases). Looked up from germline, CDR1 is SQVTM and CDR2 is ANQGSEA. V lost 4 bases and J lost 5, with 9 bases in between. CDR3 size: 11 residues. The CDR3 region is CSVVRVDEQYF. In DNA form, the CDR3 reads TGCAGCGTTGTCAGGGTAGACGAGCAGTACTTC.

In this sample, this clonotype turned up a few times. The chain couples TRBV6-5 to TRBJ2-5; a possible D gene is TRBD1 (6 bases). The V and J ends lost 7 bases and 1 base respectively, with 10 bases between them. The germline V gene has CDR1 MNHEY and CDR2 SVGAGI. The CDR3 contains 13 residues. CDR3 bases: TGTGCCAGCACCGACAGGACCCAAGAGACCCAGTACTTC. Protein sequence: CASTDRTQETQYF.